This TCR beta chain was documented in a study of cytomegalovirus exposure and HLA in healthy donors. Across the whole study: Genotyping of nearly 400 donors showed that 65% to 90% belonged to the Caucasian-associated ancestry cluster. Study conclusions and caveats: Most CMV-associated TCR beta chains were later found to appear HLA-restricted.

Both 60 Vbeta primers and 13 Jbeta primers went into the PCR. Clones were read by immunoSEQ multiplex PCR, and TCRdb kept only the in-frame ones, dropping some. The sample features about 140,000 clones, with less than 3.5% in its top ten. CDR1 and CDR2 from the germline V gene are SGHTA and FQGNSA. The length of the CDR3 is 15 residues. V gave up 1 base and J gave up 2 bases; unmatched junction bases: 2. A remark on this clone: The antigen remains undetermined.

The sequence was obtained from a middle-aged man in good health and CMV-seronegative. Sequenced input: PBMCs. V usage is TRBV7-2 and J usage is TRBJ1-5, with 7 bases that match TRBD1. CDR3: CASSLDTGGNQPQHF. DNA of the CDR3: TGTGCCAGCAGCTTAGATACAGGGGGCAATCAGCCCCAGCATTTT.